This T cell receptor (beta chain) was sequenced during a study of Graves' ophthalmopathy and Graves' hyperthyroidism. Across the whole study: At initial diagnosis, peripheral blood was obtained, and this preceded any treatment.

Amplification of the TCR beta CDR3 regions used RNA transcripts (as template). First-round RT-PCR with HTBI primers preceded a second-round multiplex PCR. One entry per CDR3 protein, called by TCRdb with MiXCR from the multiplex PCR reads. The sample has roughly 160,000 distinct CDR3 sequences, over 35% seen once. Trimming took off 2 bases at V and 7 bases at J, with 8 bases between the two ends. CDR3 length equals 12 residues. Germline V lookup: CDR1 MNHEY, CDR2 SVGEGT. Study results and limitations: Researchers report that a 13-signature model separated ophthalmopathy from stable hyperthyroidism, posting about 88% sensitivity and around 80% specificity. Blood shared most expanded thyroid clonotypes above 0.001 frequency.

Of note for this clonotype: The antigen remains unidentified.

Diagnosis was based on clinical symptoms, serum thyroxine, TRAb, thyroid ultrasound and orbital computed tomography. V gene TRBV6-2 or TRBV6-3 combines with J gene TRBJ1-1; D is unclear. The material sequenced was peripheral blood. This TCR was recovered from a woman aged 40 to 50 with Graves' ophthalmopathy. CDR3 bases: TGTGCCAGCAGTTACGAGTCAGGTGAAGCTTTCTTT. Translating it yields CASSYESGEAFF.